This entry lists 20 T cell receptor beta chains sequenced from one sample in a study of cytomegalovirus exposure and HLA in healthy donors. Amplification used 60 Vbeta primers and 13 Jbeta primers. Clones were read by immunoSEQ multiplex PCR, and TCRdb kept only the in-frame ones, dropping some. This table holds some 140,000 clones, 70% to 80% found once. Sequences were obtained from PBMCs. The receptors were gathered from a man aged 25-45 years in good health and CMV-seronegative.

The chain links TRBV9 to TRBJ2-5; TRBD2 might be the D (5 bases). V dropped 0 bases and J dropped 2 bases, with 14 bases sitting between them. CDR1 is SGDLS and CDR2 is YYNGEE in the germline V gene. This CDR3 has 16 amino acids. The CDR3 here is CASSVGVAGRQETQYF. In DNA, the CDR3 is TGTGCCAGCAGCGTAGGGGTTGCGGGCCGACAAGAGACCCAGTACTTC.

The CDR3 loop is CASRAGLAGNNEQFF. Written as DNA, the CDR3 is TGCGCCAGCAGAGCGGGTCTAGCGGGAAACAATGAGCAGTTCTTC. The chain recombines TRBV10-2 with TRBJ2-1; 9 bases line up with TRBD2. The V segment lost 6 bases and the J segment 5 bases; nucleotides outside the gene matches: 8. Germline-derived CDR1 and CDR2 are WSHSY and SAAADI. The CDR3 has 15 residues.

This chain links TRBV11-3 with TRBJ2-1; 8 nucleotides match TRBD1. CDR3 length: 14 residues. Germline V gene sequence: CDR1 SGHNT, CDR2 YENEEA. Trimming cost V 4 bases and J 4 bases; bases outside gene matches: 3. In DNA form, the CDR3 reads TGTGCCAGCAGCTACAGGGGGGTGTACAATGAGCAGTTCTTC. This codes for CASSYRGVYNEQFF.

V usage is TRBV5-4 and J usage is TRBJ2-5; 11 bases match TRBD2. CDR1 and CDR2 (germline): SGHNT, YYREEE (reference sequence). The ends lost 1 base at V and 4 bases at J; junction bases unmatched: 6. This CDR3 comprises 16 residues. This chain's CDR3 is CASSLPGLAGGETQYF. Written as DNA, the CDR3 is TGTGCCAGCAGCTTGCCCGGGCTAGCGGGGGGAGAGACCCAGTACTTC.

The rearrangement links TRBV13 to TRBJ2-6; 9 bases fit TRBD1. The CDR3 loop spans 16 amino acids. After removal of 6 bases from V and 0 bases from J, the junction contained 3 bases not matched to a gene. Per germline, CDR1 PRHDT and CDR2 FYEKMQ (reference sequence). The CDR3 spells CASRTGGGSGANVLTF. The CDR3 DNA sequence: TGTGCCAGCAGGACAGGGGGGGGCTCTGGGGCCAACGTCCTGACTTTC.

The chain employs TRBV28 and TRBJ1-1; the D is unclear. The CDR3 spans 15 residues. Germline lookup yields CDR1 MDHEN and CDR2 SYDVKM. The V and J ends lost 6 bases and 0 bases respectively, with 14 bases between them. CDR3 DNA: TGTGCCAGCAGCTACCGGCGGGCGATGAACACTGAAGCTTTCTTT. The encoded protein is CASSYRRAMNTEAFF.

The genes are TRBV28 and TRBJ1-5; the D is unclear. V dropped 6 bases and J dropped 4 bases, with 7 bases sitting between them. There are 12 residues in the CDR3. Germline CDR1 reads MDHEN; CDR2 reads SYDVKM. The CDR3 protein is CASRVRNQPQHF. CDR3 nucleotides: TGTGCCAGCAGGGTGAGGAATCAGCCCCAGCATTTT.

The CDR3 DNA sequence: TGCGCCAGTCGACGGGGGGCGGAAGATACGCAGTATTTT. Translation: CASRRGAEDTQYF. J is TRBJ2-3 and V is TRBV5-1; the D gene is possibly TRBD2 (7 bases). Trimming pared 8 bases from V and 5 bases from J, leaving 15 bases between. There are 13 residues in the CDR3. Germline CDR1 and CDR2: SGHRS and YFSETQ.

The J gene is TRBJ2-2, the V gene TRBV2; 11 bases agree with TRBD2. Germline loops: CDR1 SNHLY, CDR2 FYNNEI. The junction had 10 bases not matched to a gene; V was cut back by 8 bases and J by 8 bases. The CDR3 sequence is 15 residues long. CDR3 in amino acids: CASHSSGGPMGELFF. CDR3 in DNA: TGTGCCAGCCACTCTAGCGGGGGGCCAATGGGGGAGCTGTTTTTT.

V is TRBV28 and J is TRBJ2-7; TRBD1 is a possible D gene (5 bases). The CDR3 consists of 12 residues. With 5 bases removed from V and 2 bases from J, the gap between germline ends came to 7 bases. Germline V gene lookup returns CDR1 MDHEN and CDR2 SYDVKM. The CDR3 DNA sequence: TGTGCCAGCAGTACAGGCACCTACGAGCAGTACTTC. Translated, it gives CASSTGTYEQYF.

This clone was seen only a few times. The chain couples TRBV30 to TRBJ1-4; 11 bases are shared with TRBD1. CDR1 and CDR2 from the germline V gene are GTSNPN and SVGIG (reference sequence). V trimming: 3 bases; J trimming: 4 bases; junction bases outside the gene matches: 7. CDR3 size: 16 residues. CDR3 bases: TGTGCCTGGAGGGCAGGACAGGGGGCGAGTAATGAAAAACTGTTTTTT. This encodes CAWRAGQGASNEKLFF.

The rearrangement uses TRBV9 and TRBJ2-3; perhaps TRBD2 as D (6 bases). V lost 0 bases, J lost 0 bases, and 11 bases lay in between. The CDR3 runs to 16 residues. The germline V gene encodes CDR1 SGDLS and CDR2 YYNGEE. The CDR3 coding sequence is TGTGCCAGCAGCGTAGAATATGCGGGGAGCACAGATACGCAGTATTTT. As protein: CASSVEYAGSTDTQYF. The variable domain in full, with the rest retrieved from reference TRBV9 and TRBJ2-3, is DSGVTQTPKHLITATGQRVTLRCSPRSGDLSVYWYQQSLDQGLQFLIQYYNGEERAKGNILERFSAQQFPDLHSELNLSSLELGDSALYFCASSVEYAGSTDTQYFGPGTRLTVL.

This clone showed up just a few times. The chain uses TRBV7-6 and TRBJ2-3; 8 nucleotides align to TRBD1. The CDR3 consists of 15 residues. The V segment lost 5 bases and the J segment 0 bases; nucleotides outside the gene matches: 4. Germline values: CDR1 SGHVS, CDR2 FNYEAQ. Here the CDR3 DNA reads TGTGCCAGCAGCGATACAGGGGGTAGCACAGATACGCAGTATTTT. It codes for CASSDTGGSTDTQYF.

This clone has more than one count but fewer than ten. The chain combines TRBV6-6 with TRBJ1-1; D perhaps matches TRBD1 (5 bases). Germline V gene lookup returns CDR1 MNHNY and CDR2 SVGAGI (reference sequence). There are 14 residues in the CDR3. Deletions cut 5 bases from V and 2 bases from J, with 12 bases between. This CDR3 reads CASSVVGTNTEAFF. CDR3 coding DNA: TGTGCCAGCAGTGTCGTGGGGACTAACACTGAAGCTTTCTTT.

In regard to this clone: Mismatch with germline at one junction end may stem from a read error. The chain uses TRBV7-9 and TRBJ1-5; possibly TRBD1 for D (5 bases). The CDR3 covers 14 residues. Germline CDR1 is SEHNR and CDR2 is FQNEAQ (reference sequence). CDR3 protein: CSSVLAGSNQPQHF. The DNA for the CDR3 is TGTTCCAGCGTTTTGGCAGGGAGCAATCAGCCCCAGCATTTT.

The count of this clone is one. The V gene is TRBV2, the J gene TRBJ1-2; tentative D call: TRBD1 (5 bases). CDR1 and CDR2 from the germline V gene are SNHLY and FYNNEI. The CDR3 totals 12 residues. The V and J ends lost 6 bases and 4 bases respectively, with 9 bases between them. The CDR3 DNA follows: TGTGCCAGCAGCGCCGACAGCTATGGCTACACCTTC. Translated: CASSADSYGYTF.

This clone was counted only a few times. The chain combines TRBV7-9 with TRBJ1-2; 9 positions match TRBD1. This CDR3 has 14 residues. In germline, CDR1 is SEHNR, CDR2 FQNEAQ (reference sequence). The J segment lost 5 bases and the V segment lost 3 bases, leaving 4 bases of the junction unmatched. The CDR3 spells CASSFDRGDYGYTF. DNA of the CDR3: TGTGCCAGCAGCTTCGACAGGGGGGATTATGGCTACACCTTC.

This rearrangement joins TRBV13 to TRBJ1-2, with TRBD1 matching over 9 bases. Germline CDR1 is PRHDT and CDR2 is FYEKMQ (reference sequence). V lost 5 bases, J lost 2 bases, and 3 bases stayed unmatched. There are 14 residues in the CDR3. CDR3 in DNA: TGTGCCAGCAGCCGACAGGGGGTAAACTATGGCTACACCTTC. Its translation is CASSRQGVNYGYTF.

The V call is TRBV5-1, the J call TRBJ2-7; a possible D gene is TRBD2 (6 bases). This CDR3 is 16 amino acids long. V was pared by 0 bases and J by 1 base, with 14 bases between. Germline V gene lookup returns CDR1 SGHRS and CDR2 YFSETQ. The CDR3 loop reads CASSLAGGAGSYEQYF. The CDR3 coding sequence is TGCGCCAGCAGCTTGGCCGGGGGAGCAGGGTCCTACGAGCAGTACTTC.

The J gene is TRBJ1-2, the V gene TRBV9, with a tentative D call TRBD1 (5 bases). The CDR3 runs to 15 residues. CDR1 is SGDLS, CDR2 YYNGEE, per germline. The V and J ends lost 4 bases and 0 bases respectively, with 13 bases between them. As DNA, the CDR3 is TGTGCCAGCAGCTCGGGGGTAGTAACTAACTATGGCTACACCTTC. As protein: CASSSGVVTNYGYTF.